Described below is a single TCR beta chain sequence and its context. Its specificity is not known. These data are taken from a study of Ad26.COV2.S vaccination and SARS-CoV-2 variants. Study information: The trial was COV1001 and the donor's arm was Ad26.COV2.S. Study results and caveats: An underestimation of total T cell responses may have resulted from the TCR breadth and depth analyses.

Treatment: 15 to 20 received Ad26.COV2.S at low or high dose, single or two shots; 5 received placebo; per-sample allocation not given. After the first vaccine or placebo injection, samples were drawn on day 63. TCRdb's copy holds only in-frame clones and misses some; the assay was immunoSEQ multiplex PCR. The table includes a few hundred thousand clones, 75% to 90% detected once. This clonotype was obtained from a person aged 18-65 years who received the Ad26.COV2.S COVID-19 vaccine or a placebo. The sample was peripheral blood, taken in a trial of Ad26.COV2.S vaccine versus placebo.

This CDR3 reads CASSQDAPGYGYTF. Here the CDR3 DNA reads TGCGCCAGCAGCCAAGATGCGCCGGGGTATGGCTACACCTTC. The genes are TRBV4-3 and TRBJ1-2; unclear D gene. V was cut by 0 bases and J by 5 bases, with 10 bases left in between. The CDR3 covers 14 residues. Germline V gene lookup returns CDR1 LGHNA and CDR2 YSLEER.